Listed here are 10 T cell receptor beta chains from one sample, sequenced in a study of blood T cell repertoires in COVID-19. The data were produced by immunoSEQ multiplex PCR, yet TCRdb's version contains in-frame clones alone and is incomplete. The data show more than 150,000 clones, about four fifths seen once. Sequencing input: peripheral blood. These receptors were obtained from a woman older than 75 with COVID-19, enrolled during active disease.

The CDR3 region is CASSIPRQGTGELFF. The CDR3 DNA is TGTGCCAGTAGTATCCCAAGACAGGGGACCGGGGAGCTGTTTTTT. V and J are TRBV19 and TRBJ2-2; 8 bases map to TRBD1. Looked up from germline, CDR1 is LNHDA and CDR2 is SQIVND (reference sequence). The CDR3 runs to 15 residues. The J segment lost 5 bases and the V segment lost 3 bases, leaving 5 bases of the junction unmatched. Full variable domain (outside the CDR3, taken from reference TRBV19 and TRBJ2-2): DGGITQSPKYLFRKEGQNVTLSCEQNLNHDAMYWYRQDPGQGLRLIYYSQIVNDFQKGDIAEGYSVSREKKESFPLTVTSAQKNPTAFYLCASSIPRQGTGELFFGEGSRLTVL.

The chain links TRBV2 to TRBJ2-2, with 8 bases identical to TRBD2. With V trimmed by 4 bases and J by 2 bases, 6 bases remained unmatched. Germline V gene sequence: CDR1 SNHLY, CDR2 FYNNEI. This CDR3 contains 16 residues. In DNA form, the CDR3 reads TGTGCCAGCAGTGTTGGGGGACTAGGTAACACCGGGGAGCTGTTTTTT. It specifies CASSVGGLGNTGELFF.

The rearrangement links TRBV28 to TRBJ1-1, with D perhaps TRBD1 (5 bases). The CDR3 covers 13 residues. Trimming removed 6 bases from V and 2 bases from J, with 10 bases in between. Germline values: CDR1 MDHEN, CDR2 SYDVKM. CDR3 DNA: TGTGCCAGCAGGCATCAGGGTAACACTGAAGCTTTCTTT. Translation gives CASRHQGNTEAFF.

The table lists this clone with a count of one. The V and J genes are TRBV3-1 (or the pseudogene TRBV3-2) and TRBJ2-5; 12 bases are shared with TRBD2. V shed 4 bases, J shed 5 bases, and the junction held 8 bases outside the gene matches. Germline V lookup: CDR1 LGHDT, CDR2 YNNKEL (reference sequence). The CDR3 loop spans 16 amino acids. CDR3 protein: CASSPVVTSGGETQYF. DNA of the CDR3: TGTGCCAGCAGCCCCGTCGTTACTAGCGGGGGGGAGACCCAGTACTTC.

This clone appeared once. This chain links TRBV5-1 with TRBJ2-1, with 11 bases aligning to TRBD2. The CDR3 totals 16 residues. The germline V gene encodes CDR1 SGHRS and CDR2 YFSETQ. Trimming at V came to 1 base and at J to 4 bases, leaving 4 bases not matched to a gene. The CDR3 DNA is TGCGCCAGCAGCTTGATAGCGGGAGGGGCATACAATGAGCAGTTCTTC. This sequence encodes CASSLIAGGAYNEQFF.

The J gene is TRBJ2-2, the V gene TRBV6-5, with 8 bases lining up with TRBD2. V was pared by 5 bases and J by 7 bases, with 9 bases of the junction left unmatched. CDR1 is MNHEY and CDR2 is SVGAGI in the germline V gene. This CDR3 has 15 residues. The CDR3 sequence: CASSKPGLEVGELFF. The CDR3 coding sequence is TGTGCCAGCAGTAAACCGGGACTAGAGGTCGGGGAGCTGTTTTTT.

This chain uses TRBV7-2 with TRBJ1-1, with D unresolved. Germline V lookup: CDR1 SGHTA, CDR2 FQGNSA. The ends were cut back, 0 bases at V and 0 bases at J, with 8 bases in the middle. This CDR3 has 15 residues. CDR3 amino acids: CASSLAPGLNTEAFF. DNA of the CDR3: TGTGCCAGCAGCTTAGCGCCGGGGTTGAACACTGAAGCTTTCTTT.

This chain links TRBV28 with TRBJ2-2; 9 bases line up with TRBD2. The trim removed 6 bases at V and 0 bases at J, leaving 5 bases unmatched. The CDR3 covers 16 residues. Germline CDR1 reads MDHEN; CDR2 reads SYDVKM. CDR3 protein: CASRSSGTANTGELFF. The CDR3, as DNA: TGTGCCAGCAGATCTAGCGGGACCGCGAACACCGGGGAGCTGTTTTTT.

The J gene is TRBJ2-7, the V gene TRBV6-5; a weak D match, TRBD1 (6 bases). The CDR3 contains 14 residues. The germline V and J ends were trimmed by 7 bases and 4 bases, with 17 bases remaining between them. Germline V gene sequence: CDR1 MNHEY, CDR2 SVGAGI. The CDR3 coding sequence is TGTGCCAGCACGTGGTCAGGGGATACGTACGAGCAGTACTTC. Translated, it gives CASTWSGDTYEQYF.

The CDR3 sequence: CASSPPSGGGQETQYF. CDR3 nucleotides: TGTGCCAGCTCACCCCCCAGCGGGGGGGGTCAAGAGACCCAGTACTTC. V gene TRBV18 combines with J gene TRBJ2-5; 10 nucleotides line up with TRBD2. Germline CDR1 is KGHSH and CDR2 is LQKENI. V shed 3 bases and J 2 bases; nucleotides not matched to a gene: 6. CDR3 length: 16 amino acids.